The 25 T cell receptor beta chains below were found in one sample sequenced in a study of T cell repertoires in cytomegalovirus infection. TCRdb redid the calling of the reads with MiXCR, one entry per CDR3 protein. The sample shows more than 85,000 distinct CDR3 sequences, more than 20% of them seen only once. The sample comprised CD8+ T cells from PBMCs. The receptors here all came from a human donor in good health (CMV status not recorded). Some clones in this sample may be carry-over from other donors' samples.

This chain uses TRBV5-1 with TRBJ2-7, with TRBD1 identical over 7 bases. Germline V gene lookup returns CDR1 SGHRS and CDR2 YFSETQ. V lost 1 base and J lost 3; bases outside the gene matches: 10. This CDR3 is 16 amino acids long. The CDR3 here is CASSLSWDRGDYEQYF. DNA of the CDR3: TGCGCCAGCAGCTTGAGCTGGGACAGAGGGGACTACGAGCAGTACTTC.

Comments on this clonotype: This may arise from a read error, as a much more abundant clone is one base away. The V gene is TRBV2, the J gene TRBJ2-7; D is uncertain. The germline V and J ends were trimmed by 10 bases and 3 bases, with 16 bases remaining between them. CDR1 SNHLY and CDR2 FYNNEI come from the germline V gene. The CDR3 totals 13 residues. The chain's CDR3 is CATTPAQDYEQYF. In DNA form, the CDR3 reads TGTGCCACCACCCCGGCTCAGGACTACGAGCAGTACTTC.

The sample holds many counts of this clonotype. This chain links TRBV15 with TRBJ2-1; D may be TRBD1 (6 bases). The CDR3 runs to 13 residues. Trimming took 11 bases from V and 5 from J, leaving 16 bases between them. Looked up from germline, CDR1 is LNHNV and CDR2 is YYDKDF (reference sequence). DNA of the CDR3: TGTGCCGCCTCGGACAGAAATGACAATGAGCAGTTCTTC. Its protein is CAASDRNDNEQFF.

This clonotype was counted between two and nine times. The CDR3, as DNA: TGTGCCAGCAGCTTAGCGCGTAAGGACAGGGCGTCGGAGACCCAGTACTTC. It encodes CASSLARKDRASETQYF. This chain joins TRBV7-2 and TRBJ2-5, with 8 nucleotides matching TRBD1. J lost 5 bases, V lost 0 bases, and 11 bases had no gene match. The germline gives CDR1 SGHTA, CDR2 FQGNSA. CDR3 length: 17 amino acids. The whole variable domain, remainder taken from reference TRBV7-2 and TRBJ2-5, is GAGVSQSPSNKVTEKGKDVELRCDPISGHTALYWYRQSLGQGLEFLIYFQGNSAPDKSGLPSDRFSAERTGGSVSTLTIQRTQQEDSAVYLCASSLARKDRASETQYFGPGTRLLVL.

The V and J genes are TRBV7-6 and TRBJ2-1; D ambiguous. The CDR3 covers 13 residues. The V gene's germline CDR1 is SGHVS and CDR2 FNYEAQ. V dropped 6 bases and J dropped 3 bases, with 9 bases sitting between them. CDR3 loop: CASSAGLYNEQFF. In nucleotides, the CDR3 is TGTGCCAGCAGTGCTGGCCTCTACAATGAGCAGTTCTTC.

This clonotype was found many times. CDR3 coding DNA: TGTGCCAGCAGCGTCACCTTTAGCGGGGGGGCCTACGAGCAGTACTTC. Amino acid sequence: CASSVTFSGGAYEQYF. V is TRBV5-4 and J is TRBJ2-7, with TRBD2 identical over 11 bases. The CDR3 spans 16 residues. V was pared by 4 bases and J by 2 bases, with 8 bases of the junction left unmatched. Germline V gene sequence: CDR1 SGHNT, CDR2 YYREEE (reference sequence).

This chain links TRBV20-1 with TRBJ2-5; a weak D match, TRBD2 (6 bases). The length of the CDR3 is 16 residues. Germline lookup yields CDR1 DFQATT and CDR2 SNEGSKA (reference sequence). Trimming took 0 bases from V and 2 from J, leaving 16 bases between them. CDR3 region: CSARDLGGTFQETQYF. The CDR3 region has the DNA TGCAGTGCTAGAGATCTCGGCGGGACCTTTCAAGAGACCCAGTACTTC.

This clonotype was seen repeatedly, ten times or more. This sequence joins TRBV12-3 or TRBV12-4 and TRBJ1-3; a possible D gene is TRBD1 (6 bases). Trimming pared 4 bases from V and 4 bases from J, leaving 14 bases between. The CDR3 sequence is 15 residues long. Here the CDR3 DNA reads TGTGCCAGCAGTTCTGCAGGGGACGGGGGAAACACCATATATTTT. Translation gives CASSSAGDGGNTIYF.

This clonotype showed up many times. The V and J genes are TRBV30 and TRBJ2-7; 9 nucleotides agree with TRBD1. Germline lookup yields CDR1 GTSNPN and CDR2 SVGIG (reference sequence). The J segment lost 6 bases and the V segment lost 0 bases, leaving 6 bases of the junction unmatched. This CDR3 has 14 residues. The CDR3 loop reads CAWSVTDRGREQYF. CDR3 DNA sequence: TGTGCCTGGAGTGTAACGGACAGGGGTCGCGAGCAGTACTTC.

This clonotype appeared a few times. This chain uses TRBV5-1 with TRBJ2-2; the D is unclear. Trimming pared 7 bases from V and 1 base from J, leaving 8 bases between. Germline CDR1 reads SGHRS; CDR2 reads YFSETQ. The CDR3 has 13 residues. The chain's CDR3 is CASAELNTGELFF. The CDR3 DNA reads TGCGCCAGCGCCGAGTTGAACACCGGGGAGCTGTTTTTT.

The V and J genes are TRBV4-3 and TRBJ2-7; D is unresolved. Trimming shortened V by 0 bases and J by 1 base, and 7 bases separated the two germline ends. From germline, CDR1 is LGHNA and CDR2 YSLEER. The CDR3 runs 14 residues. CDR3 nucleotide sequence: TGCGCCAGCAGCCAAGATACCGGATCCTACGAGCAGTACTTC. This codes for CASSQDTGSYEQYF.

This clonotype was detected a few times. This CDR3 is CASSFRTANTEAFF. CDR3 DNA sequence: TGTGCCAGCAGCTTCCGGACAGCCAACACTGAAGCTTTCTTT. The chain combines TRBV11-3 with TRBJ1-1; D may be TRBD1 (6 bases). CDR3 length: 14 residues. The V gene's germline CDR1 is SGHNT and CDR2 YENEEA. V was shortened by 3 bases and J by 2 bases, with 10 bases between the two germline ends.

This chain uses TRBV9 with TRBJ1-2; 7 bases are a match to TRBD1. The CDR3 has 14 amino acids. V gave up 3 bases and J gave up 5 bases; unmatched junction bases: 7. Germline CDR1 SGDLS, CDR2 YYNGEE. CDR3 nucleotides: TGTGCCAGCAGCGGTGGACAGGAGCATTATGGCTACACCTTC. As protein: CASSGGQEHYGYTF.

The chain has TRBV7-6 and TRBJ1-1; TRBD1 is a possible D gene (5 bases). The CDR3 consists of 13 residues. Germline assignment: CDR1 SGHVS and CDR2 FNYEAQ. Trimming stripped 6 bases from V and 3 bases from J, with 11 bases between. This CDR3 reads CASSPARDTEAFF. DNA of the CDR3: TGTGCCAGCAGTCCCGCCAGGGACACTGAAGCTTTCTTT.

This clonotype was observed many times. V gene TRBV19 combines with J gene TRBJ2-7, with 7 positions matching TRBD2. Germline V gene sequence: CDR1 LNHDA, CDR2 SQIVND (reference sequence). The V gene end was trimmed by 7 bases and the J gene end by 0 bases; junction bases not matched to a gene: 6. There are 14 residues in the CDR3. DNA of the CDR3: TGTGCCAGTAATGAGCGGGACTTCTCCTACGAGCAGTACTTC. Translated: CASNERDFSYEQYF.

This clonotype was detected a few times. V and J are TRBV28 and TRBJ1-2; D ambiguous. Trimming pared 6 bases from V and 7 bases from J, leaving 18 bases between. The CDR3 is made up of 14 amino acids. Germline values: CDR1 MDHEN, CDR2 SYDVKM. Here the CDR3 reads CASSRYQSGVGYTF. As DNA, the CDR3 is TGTGCCAGCAGCCGCTACCAATCCGGGGTTGGCTACACCTTC.

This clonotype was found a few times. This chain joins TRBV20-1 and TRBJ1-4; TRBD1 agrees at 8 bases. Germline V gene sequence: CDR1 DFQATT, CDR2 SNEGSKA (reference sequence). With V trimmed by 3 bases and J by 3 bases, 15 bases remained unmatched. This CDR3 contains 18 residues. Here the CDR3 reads CSASFALGQDSSNEKLFF. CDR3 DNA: TGCAGTGCTAGTTTTGCCTTGGGACAGGACTCTTCTAATGAAAAACTGTTTTTT.

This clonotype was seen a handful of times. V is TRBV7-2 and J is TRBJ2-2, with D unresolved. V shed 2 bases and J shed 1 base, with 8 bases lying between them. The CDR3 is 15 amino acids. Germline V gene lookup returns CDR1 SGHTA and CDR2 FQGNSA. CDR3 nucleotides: TGTGCCAGCAGCTTACTTTCATGGAACACCGGGGAGCTGTTTTTT. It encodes CASSLLSWNTGELFF. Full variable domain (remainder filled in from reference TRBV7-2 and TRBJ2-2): GAGVSQSPSNKVTEKGKDVELRCDPISGHTALYWYRQSLGQGLEFLIYFQGNSAPDKSGLPSDRFSAERTGGSVSTLTIQRTQQEDSAVYLCASSLLSWNTGELFFGEGSRLTVL.

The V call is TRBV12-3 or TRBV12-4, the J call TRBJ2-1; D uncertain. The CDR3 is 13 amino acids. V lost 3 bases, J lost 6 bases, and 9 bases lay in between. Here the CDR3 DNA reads TGTGCCAGCAGTTTCTCTGGGCCCAATGAGCAGTTCTTC. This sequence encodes CASSFSGPNEQFF.

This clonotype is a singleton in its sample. DNA of the CDR3: TGCGCCAGCAGCCCGGACACATTTCCATACGAGCAGTACTTC. It encodes CASSPDTFPYEQYF. The chain couples TRBV5-1 to TRBJ2-7; perhaps TRBD1 as D (5 bases). CDR1 SGHRS and CDR2 YFSETQ come from the germline V gene. The CDR3 is 14 residues long. Trimming removed 4 bases at V and 4 bases at J, with 15 bases between.

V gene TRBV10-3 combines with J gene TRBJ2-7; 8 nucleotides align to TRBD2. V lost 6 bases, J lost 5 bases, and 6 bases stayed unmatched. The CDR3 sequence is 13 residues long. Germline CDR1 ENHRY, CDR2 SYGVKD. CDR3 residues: CAISPGTRDEQYF. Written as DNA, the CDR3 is TGTGCCATCAGCCCCGGGACTAGGGACGAGCAGTACTTC.

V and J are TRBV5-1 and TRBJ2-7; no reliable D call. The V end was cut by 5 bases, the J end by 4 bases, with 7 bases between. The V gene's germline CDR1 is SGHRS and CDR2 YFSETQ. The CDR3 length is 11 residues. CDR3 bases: TGCGCCAGCAGGGCCGCTTACGAGCAGTACTTC. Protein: CASRAAYEQYF.

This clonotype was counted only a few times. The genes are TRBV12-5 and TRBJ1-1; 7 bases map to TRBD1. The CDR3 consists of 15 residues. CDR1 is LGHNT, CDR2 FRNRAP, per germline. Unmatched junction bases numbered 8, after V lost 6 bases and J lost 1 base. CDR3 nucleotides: TGTGCTAGTGGACCCCCCACAGGGGAGAACACTGAAGCTTTCTTT. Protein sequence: CASGPPTGENTEAFF.

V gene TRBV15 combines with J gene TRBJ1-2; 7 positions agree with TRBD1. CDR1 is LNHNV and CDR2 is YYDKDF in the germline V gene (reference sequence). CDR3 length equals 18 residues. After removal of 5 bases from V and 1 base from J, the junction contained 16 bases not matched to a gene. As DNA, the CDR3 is TGTGCCACCAGCTCTACGGAGGTCGGCAGGGGGAATAACTATGGCTACACCTTC. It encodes CATSSTEVGRGNNYGYTF.

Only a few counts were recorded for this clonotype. CDR3 amino acids: CSARDYLSGGRETQYF. CDR3 in DNA: TGCAGTGCTAGAGATTACCTTAGCGGGGGGCGCGAAACGCAGTATTTT. The rearrangement links TRBV20-1 to TRBJ2-3; the match to TRBD2 covers 10 bases. Germline assignment: CDR1 DFQATT and CDR2 SNEGSKA (reference sequence). The J segment lost 9 bases and the V segment lost 0 bases, leaving 12 bases of the junction unmatched. CDR3 length equals 16 residues.